Reported below is one T cell receptor (beta chain). Trimming at V came to 0 bases and at J to 7 bases, leaving 10 bases not matched to a gene. Germline-derived CDR1 and CDR2 are SGHRS and YFSETQ. The CDR3 contains 16 residues. These data are taken from a study of blood T cell repertoires in COVID-19. For the study at large: T cells, B-cell-depleted T cells, or PBMCs provided the cDNA or gDNA that served as material.

Measured with immunoSEQ multiplex PCR; TCRdb has only the in-frame clones, and not every one. Of 150,000 to 200,000 clones in the sample, 70% to 80% were seen once. This chain links TRBV5-1 with TRBJ1-1; 9 bases line up with TRBD1. The material sequenced was peripheral blood. This clonotype was sampled from a woman between 40 and 50 years old with COVID-19, enrolled during active disease. The CDR3 spells CASSLVNRDRENEAFF. The DNA for the CDR3 is TGCGCCAGCAGCTTGGTAAACCGGGACAGGGAAAATGAAGCTTTCTTT.